One and the same sample provided the 28 T cell receptor beta chains below, sequenced in a study of shared clonotypes between healthy human individuals. Libraries were prepared by immunoSEQ multiplex PCR; TCRdb keeps only in-frame clonotypes and omits some of them. The sample includes over a million clones, 60% to 80% of them seen just once. The specimen was memory CD4+ T cells sorted from blood. Subset reported: CD45RA-negative fraction. All receptors derive from a young man in good health.

The chain uses TRBV6-5 and TRBJ1-6; D remains ambiguous. Germline values: CDR1 MNHEY, CDR2 SVGAGI. The length of the CDR3 is 14 residues. V lost 2 bases and J lost 9, with 11 bases in between. The CDR3 loop is CASSYGVLSSPLHF. The CDR3, as DNA: TGTGCCAGCAGTTACGGGGTGTTAAGTTCACCCCTCCACTTT.

This chain links TRBV10-2 with TRBJ2-5, with 10 nucleotides matching TRBD1. The end of the DNA is better explained by TRBJ2-7, so the J call may be wrong. The CDR3 spans 16 residues. CDR1 is WSHSY, CDR2 SAAADI, per germline. The CDR3 coding sequence is TGCGCCAGCAGGGATGGAGGACAGGGGGTAACCTACGAGCAGTACTTC. This sequence encodes CASRDGGQGVTYEQYF.

The chain has TRBV7-2 and TRBJ1-5; D is undetermined. With 5 bases removed from V and 3 bases from J, the gap between germline ends came to 8 bases. The CDR3 sequence is 13 residues long. Germline CDR1 reads SGHTA; CDR2 reads FQGNSA. This chain's CDR3 is CASSREFNQPQHF. CDR3 coding DNA: TGTGCCAGCAGCCGAGAGTTCAATCAGCCCCAGCATTTT.

This clone occurred a few times. V usage is TRBV5-5 and J usage is TRBJ1-6, with D possibly matching TRBD1 (5 bases). V was trimmed by 4 bases and J by 7 bases, leaving 9 bases between them. From germline, CDR1 is SGHKS and CDR2 YYEKEE (reference sequence). CDR3 size: 13 residues. The CDR3 sequence is CASSAWGNSPLHF. The DNA for the CDR3 is TGTGCCAGCAGCGCATGGGGGAATTCACCCCTCCACTTT.

This chain joins TRBV10-1 and TRBJ2-3; 11 bases line up with TRBD2. The CDR3 is 16 residues long. The V gene's germline CDR1 is WNHNN and CDR2 SYGVQD (reference sequence). V shed 6 bases, J shed 2 bases, and the junction held 7 bases outside the gene matches. The CDR3 sequence: CASSAASGGITDTQYF. Written as DNA, the CDR3 is TGCGCCAGCAGCGCCGCTAGCGGGGGGATCACAGATACGCAGTATTTT.

J is TRBJ1-1 and V is TRBV5-4; TRBD1 agrees at 9 bases. Germline V lookup: CDR1 SGHNT, CDR2 YYREEE (reference sequence). J was trimmed by 10 bases and V by 3 bases; bases with no gene match: 10. The CDR3 is 14 residues long. The CDR3 loop reads CASSWDLQGARAFF. The DNA of the CDR3 is TGTGCCAGCAGCTGGGATCTACAGGGGGCACGAGCTTTCTTT.

The chain uses TRBV5-1 and TRBJ1-2; D gene unclear. Germline values: CDR1 SGHRS, CDR2 YFSETQ. The CDR3 is 14 residues long. V was shortened by 0 bases and J by 5 bases, with 11 bases between the two germline ends. CDR3 coding DNA: TGCGCCAGCAGCTTGGGAGGACTGCCTTATGGCTACACCTTC. It yields the protein CASSLGGLPYGYTF.

V usage is TRBV19 and J usage is TRBJ1-2; the D is unclear. The V gene's germline CDR1 is LNHDA and CDR2 SQIVND (reference sequence). The CDR3 totals 12 residues. Trimming shortened V by 0 bases and J by 11 bases, and 10 bases separated the two germline ends. This CDR3 reads CASSIDTTNYTF. The CDR3 coding sequence is TGTGCCAGTAGTATAGACACGACCAATTACACCTTC.

V gene TRBV5-1 combines with J gene TRBJ2-5; possibly TRBD1 for D (6 bases). Germline assignment: CDR1 SGHRS and CDR2 YFSETQ. The CDR3 length is 17 residues. Deletions cut 4 bases from V and 0 bases from J, with 19 bases between. Here the CDR3 reads CASSNGGSSGYQETQYF. CDR3 nucleotides: TGCGCCAGCAGCAATGGGGGCAGTTCGGGCTACCAAGAGACCCAGTACTTC.

The CDR3 sequence is CAWIPLRMGLNGYTF. The DNA for the CDR3 is TGTGCCTGGATCCCCCTAAGGATGGGGCTTAATGGCTACACCTTC. This rearrangement joins TRBV30 to TRBJ1-2; D possibly corresponds to TRBD1 (5 bases). V was pared by 4 bases and J by 6 bases, with 21 bases between. The CDR3 contains 15 residues. Germline loops: CDR1 GTSNPN, CDR2 SVGIG (reference sequence).

In its sample, this clone was seen once. This CDR3 reads CASSPSGMNTEAFF. For the CDR3, the DNA is TGTGCCAGCAGCCCCTCGGGAATGAACACTGAAGCTTTCTTT. The J gene is TRBJ1-1, the V gene TRBV7-2; D uncertain. Trimming shortened V by 5 bases and J by 0 bases, and 10 bases separated the two germline ends. Germline CDR1 reads SGHTA; CDR2 reads FQGNSA. This CDR3 has 14 residues.

This rearrangement joins TRBV11-2 to TRBJ2-1, with TRBD2 matching 12 bases. J was trimmed by 9 bases and V by 7 bases; bases with no gene match: 7. The germline CDR1 and CDR2 sequences are SGHAT and FQNNGV. The CDR3 is 14 residues long. In DNA form, the CDR3 reads TGTGCCAGCACCTGGACTAGCGGGGTTGGTGAGCAGTTCTTC. This sequence encodes CASTWTSGVGEQFF.

J is TRBJ1-1 and V is TRBV27; D is uncertain. The CDR3 runs 14 residues. Germline V gene lookup returns CDR1 MNHEY and CDR2 SMNVEV (reference sequence). V was pared by 7 bases and J by 1 base, with 13 bases between. CDR3 in amino acids: CASTPRRENTEAFF. CDR3 nucleotide sequence: TGTGCCAGCACCCCAAGGAGGGAGAACACTGAAGCTTTCTTT.

This CDR3 reads CASSFSWDYGYTF. Written as DNA, the CDR3 is TGTGCCAGCAGTTTTAGTTGGGACTATGGCTACACCTTC. The chain joins TRBV28 to TRBJ1-2; no clear D gene. Trimming stripped 3 bases from V and 3 bases from J, with 8 bases between. This CDR3 has 13 residues. Germline CDR1 and CDR2: MDHEN and SYDVKM.

The chain recombines TRBV4-3 with TRBJ2-2, with 14 bases matching TRBD2. The CDR3 contains 16 residues. V dropped 4 bases and J dropped 5; count of bases not matched to a gene: 3. Per germline, CDR1 LGHNA and CDR2 YSLEER. The CDR3 is CASSLGLAGGTGELFF. The CDR3 DNA reads as TGCGCCAGCAGCCTTGGACTAGCGGGAGGTACCGGGGAGCTGTTTTTT.

For this clone: The junction departs from germline at one end; a sequencing error may be responsible. The sample carries other DNA sequences with the same CDR3. The chain is built from TRBV7-7 and TRBJ1-1, with TRBD1 as a possible D gene (5 bases). CDR1 and CDR2 (germline): SSHAT, FNYEAQ (reference sequence). The length of the CDR3 is 13 residues. The CDR3 is CASSLDRNTEAFF. The CDR3 DNA reads as TGTGCTAGCAGCTTAGACAGGAACACTGAAGCTTTCTTT.

This clone was seen once. The junction does not match germline at one end; this may be a read error. The chain carries TRBV7-7 and TRBJ2-1; 7 bases map to TRBD1. Germline V gene lookup returns CDR1 SSHAT and CDR2 FNYEAQ (reference sequence). The CDR3 consists of 13 residues. CDR3: CASSPRQGGEQFF. The CDR3 DNA follows: TGTGCTAGCAGCCCTCGACAGGGTGGGGAGCAGTTCTTC.

V gene TRBV13 combines with J gene TRBJ2-1; 8 bases agree with TRBD2. J gave up 9 bases and V 5 bases, and 9 bases lay outside the gene matches. The CDR3 sequence is 14 residues long. CDR1 is PRHDT, CDR2 FYEKMQ, per germline (reference sequence). CDR3 in DNA: TGTGCCAGCAGCCCGCCGGGACTAGTTCGTGAGCAGTTCTTC. This translates into CASSPPGLVREQFF.

This clone appeared a single time. This rearrangement joins TRBV5-1 to TRBJ2-1; D gene uncertain. Trimming took off 0 bases at V and 6 bases at J, with 10 bases between the two ends. Germline assignment: CDR1 SGHRS and CDR2 YFSETQ. This CDR3 is built from 14 residues. CDR3 sequence reads: CASSLGLVVNEQFF. CDR3 DNA: TGCGCCAGCAGCTTGGGGCTAGTAGTCAATGAGCAGTTCTTC.

The rearrangement joins TRBV29-1 to TRBJ1-4; no clear D. Germline values: CDR1 SQVTM, CDR2 ANQGSEA. The CDR3 is made up of 14 amino acids. The CDR3 DNA follows: TGCGGCCCTACCTGGGCAGAACCTAATGAAAAACTGTTTTTT. Protein product: CGPTWAEPNEKLFF. The variable domain in full, completed from reference TRBV29-1 and TRBJ1-4, reads SAVISQKPSRDICQRGTSLTIQCQVDSQVTMMFWYRQQPGQSLTLIATANQGSEATYESGFVIDKFPISRPNLTFSTLTVSNMSPEDSSIYLCGPTWAEPNEKLFFGSGTQLSVL.

In this sample, this clone turned up once. The chain employs TRBV13 and TRBJ2-2; the D gene is possibly TRBD2 (5 bases). Germline V gives CDR1 PRHDT, CDR2 FYEKMQ (reference sequence). This CDR3 has 16 residues. V was pared by 4 bases and J by 2 bases, with 14 bases between. The CDR3 bases are TGTGCCAGCAGCTCCCGAGGGAGCGGTAACACCGGGGAGCTGTTTTTT. Translation: CASSSRGSGNTGELFF.

The chain has TRBV9 and TRBJ1-5, with 7 bases lining up with TRBD1. Germline loops: CDR1 SGDLS, CDR2 YYNGEE. Germline trimming cut 3 bases from V and 4 bases from J; bases unmatched to any gene: 4. There are 14 residues in the CDR3. CDR3 nucleotides: TGTGCCAGCAGCGGACAGGGTTATAATCAGCCCCAGCATTTT. Translated: CASSGQGYNQPQHF.

The chain joins TRBV11-2 to TRBJ1-2, with D hard to call. V dropped 1 base and J dropped 4 bases, with 4 bases sitting between them. This CDR3 is built from 12 residues. CDR1 is SGHAT, CDR2 FQNNGV, per germline. Written as DNA, the CDR3 is TGTGCCAGCAGCTTAGCAAGCTATGGCTACACCTTC. It encodes CASSLASYGYTF.

The gene calls are TRBV15 and TRBJ2-5; a possible D gene is TRBD2 (5 bases). The V and J ends lost 5 bases and 4 bases respectively, with 14 bases between them. The CDR3 loop spans 14 amino acids. Germline values: CDR1 LNHNV, CDR2 YYDKDF (reference sequence). CDR3 sequence (DNA): TGTGCCACCAGCTCCCCGGGGTACGCAGAGACCCAGTACTTC. Translation gives CATSSPGYAETQYF. Combining the CDR3 with reference TRBV15 and TRBJ2-5 gives the whole variable domain DAMVIQNPRYQVTQFGKPVTLSCSQTLNHNVMYWYQQKSSQAPKLLFHYYDKDFNNEADTPDNFQSRRPNTSFCFLDIRSPGLGDTAMYLCATSSPGYAETQYFGPGTRLLVL.

For the CDR3, the DNA is TGCGCCAGCAGCCCAGGGACGAACACTGAAGCTTTCTTT. Its translation: CASSPGTNTEAFF. The rearrangement uses TRBV5-1 and TRBJ1-1; D possibly corresponds to TRBD1 (5 bases). The V gene lost 4 bases and the J gene lost 1 base, with 8 bases spanning the gap. The V gene's germline CDR1 is SGHRS and CDR2 YFSETQ. This CDR3 is built from 13 residues.

This sequence joins TRBV2 and TRBJ2-2; D is uncertain. Trimming took 3 bases from V and 0 from J, leaving 11 bases between them. Germline lookup yields CDR1 SNHLY and CDR2 FYNNEI. This CDR3 region has 16 residues. This chain's CDR3 is CASSEGLPANTGELFF. The CDR3 DNA reads as TGTGCCAGCAGTGAGGGGTTACCCGCGAACACCGGGGAGCTGTTTTTT. Supplemented by reference TRBV2 and TRBJ2-2, the full variable domain reads EPEVTQTPSHQVTQMGQEVILRCVPISNHLYFYWYRQILGQKVEFLVSFYNNEISEKSEIFDDQFSVERPDGSNFTLKIRSTKLEDSAMYFCASSEGLPANTGELFFGEGSRLTVL.

This clone was counted between two and nine times. The rearrangement uses TRBV14 and TRBJ1-2, with a possible D match to TRBD1 (5 bases). CDR3 length: 15 amino acids. Germline CDR1 and CDR2: SGHDN and FVKESK. The ends were cut back, 1 base at V and 5 bases at J, with 14 bases in the middle. The CDR3 DNA follows: TGTGCCAGCAGCCAAGTGGTTAGTCCAGGGTATGGCTACACCTTC. It is translated as CASSQVVSPGYGYTF.

The rearrangement joins TRBV5-1 to TRBJ2-2, with D perhaps given as TRBD1 or TRBD2 (5 bases each). The CDR3 runs 16 residues. The germline CDR1 and CDR2 sequences are SGHRS and YFSETQ. Trimming took 4 bases from V and 1 from J, leaving 14 bases between them. CDR3 nucleotide sequence: TGCGCCAGCAGCAGGAGAGGGGACGGGAACACCGGGGAGCTGTTTTTT. Translation: CASSRRGDGNTGELFF.